Presented here are 21 T cell receptor beta chains from one specimen sequenced in a study of blood T cell repertoires in COVID-19. The data were produced by immunoSEQ multiplex PCR, yet TCRdb's version contains in-frame clones alone and is incomplete. The sample carries some 230,000 clones, 82% recorded once. Sequenced material: peripheral blood. These receptors were obtained from an elderly woman with COVID-19, enrolled during active disease.

The chain carries TRBV6-2 or TRBV6-3 and TRBJ2-3; 9 bases line up with TRBD2. Germline V lookup: CDR1 MNHEY, CDR2 SVGEGT. The CDR3 runs 17 residues. Germline trimming cut 5 bases from V and 1 base from J; bases unmatched to any gene: 10. The CDR3 sequence: CASSLRKAGGRTDTQYF. CDR3 coding DNA: TGTGCCAGCAGTCTCCGTAAAGCGGGAGGTCGCACAGATACGCAGTATTTT.

CDR3 residues: CASSSRGGYGYTF. The CDR3 DNA sequence: TGTGCCAGCTCTTCTCGGGGGGGTTATGGCTACACCTTC. The chain uses TRBV7-2 and TRBJ1-2, with a possible D match to TRBD1 (5 bases). The CDR3 covers 13 residues. Germline CDR1 is SGHTA and CDR2 is FQGNSA. V lost 8 bases and J 5 bases, leaving 15 bases between the germline ends.

V and J are TRBV5-1 and TRBJ1-1, with TRBD1 as a possible D gene (6 bases). The CDR3 has 15 amino acids. CDR1 and CDR2 from the germline V gene are SGHRS and YFSETQ. Deletions cut 0 bases from V and 6 bases from J, with 15 bases between. CDR3 nucleotides: TGCGCCAGCAGCTTGGCCGGGGTACAGGGCTCTGAAGCTTTCTTT. It is translated as CASSLAGVQGSEAFF.

V and J are TRBV2 and TRBJ1-5; 7 bases align to TRBD1. CDR3 length: 14 amino acids. The germline V gene has CDR1 SNHLY and CDR2 FYNNEI. V was clipped by 4 bases and J by 6 bases; unmatched bases: 6. The CDR3 DNA reads as TGTGCCAGCAGTGGACAGGGTAGAACTCAGCCCCAGCATTTT. Translation: CASSGQGRTQPQHF.

The chain carries TRBV3-1 (or the pseudogene TRBV3-2) and TRBJ2-1, with D perhaps matching TRBD1 (5 bases). This CDR3 comprises 15 residues. V was clipped by 0 bases and J by 8 bases, with 14 bases between them. The germline CDR1 and CDR2 sequences are LGHDT and YNNKEL (reference sequence). The CDR3 loop reads CASSQEIVRGYEQFF. The CDR3 nucleotides are TGTGCCAGCAGCCAAGAGATTGTAAGGGGCTATGAGCAGTTCTTC.

This chain connects TRBV19 to TRBJ1-1; TRBD1 might be the D (5 bases). CDR1 LNHDA and CDR2 SQIVND come from the germline V gene (reference sequence). The CDR3 runs 13 residues. Trimming left V 8 bases short and J 4 bases short, with 14 bases between. CDR3 sequence reads: CASSRGWSTEAFF. As DNA, the CDR3 is TGTGCCAGTTCCCGGGGGTGGAGCACTGAAGCTTTCTTT.

The CDR3 region has the DNA TGTGCCAGCAGCCAAGAGGCCCGACTATCGGGGAGCTCCTACGAGCAGTACTTC. Encoded protein: CASSQEARLSGSSYEQYF. The V and J genes are TRBV3-1 (or the pseudogene TRBV3-2) and TRBJ2-7; weak D call: TRBD2 (5 bases). CDR3 length equals 18 residues. The germline V gene has CDR1 LGHDT and CDR2 YNNKEL (reference sequence). Trimming cost V 0 bases and J 0 bases, with 18 bases left between them.

This chain links TRBV4-1 with TRBJ1-1, with 9 bases matching TRBD1. The V and J ends lost 3 bases and 1 base, in that order; junction bases with no gene match: 12. Germline V lookup: CDR1 MGHRA, CDR2 YSYEKL. The CDR3 is made up of 18 amino acids. The CDR3 coding sequence is TGCGCCAGCAGCCACCCAGGGGGACAGGGTTCGACGAACACTGAAGCTTTCTTT. The encoded protein is CASSHPGGQGSTNTEAFF.

Details on this clone: Sequence at one end of the junction differs from germline and may be a read error. J is TRBJ2-7 and V is TRBV6-5, with 7 bases matching TRBD1. CDR1 is MNHEY and CDR2 is SVGAGI in the germline V gene. The CDR3 has 12 residues. The CDR3 sequence: CAGRKSGGEQYF. The CDR3 DNA sequence: TGTGCCGGCAGAAAATCAGGGGGCGAGCAGTACTTC.

The chain couples TRBV5-1 to TRBJ2-2, with D tentatively TRBD2 (5 bases). Germline CDR1 reads SGHRS; CDR2 reads YFSETQ. V was pared by 0 bases and J by 5 bases, with 11 bases between. The length of the CDR3 is 15 residues. This chain's CDR3 is CASSLARGKTGELFF. DNA for the CDR3: TGCGCCAGCAGCTTGGCGCGAGGGAAAACCGGGGAGCTGTTTTTT.

The chain has TRBV18 and TRBJ1-2; 8 bases match TRBD1. Germline V gene lookup returns CDR1 KGHSH and CDR2 LQKENI. The CDR3 is 15 residues long. The V gene end was trimmed by 2 bases and the J gene end by 6 bases; junction bases not matched to a gene: 8. CDR3 sequence reads: CASSPFDRGDHGYTF. Here the CDR3 DNA reads TGTGCCAGCTCACCATTCGACAGGGGTGATCATGGCTACACCTTC.

The rearrangement uses TRBV11-3 and TRBJ2-1; tentative D call: TRBD2 (5 bases). Germline CDR1 and CDR2: SGHNT and YENEEA. The CDR3 runs 17 residues. Trimming removed 5 bases at V and 7 bases at J, with 24 bases between. CDR3 region: CASSPTGGQARGNEQFF. In DNA form, the CDR3 reads TGTGCCAGCAGCCCTACTGGAGGTCAGGCCCGGGGTAATGAGCAGTTCTTC.

The chain is built from TRBV13 and TRBJ1-4, with D uncertain. The CDR3 extends over 15 amino acids. V shed 0 bases and J shed 0 bases, with 5 bases lying between them. Germline loops: CDR1 PRHDT, CDR2 FYEKMQ (reference sequence). The CDR3 spells CASSLGRTTNEKLFF. CDR3 nucleotide sequence: TGTGCCAGCAGCTTAGGCAGGACAACTAATGAAAAACTGTTTTTT.

The rearrangement joins TRBV4-2 to TRBJ1-1; D ambiguous. The CDR3 is made up of 14 amino acids. CDR1 and CDR2 (germline): LGHNA, YNFKEQ. V lost 1 base, J lost 4 bases, and 10 bases lay in between. CDR3 nucleotide sequence: TGTGCCAGCAGCCAAGGTGGTCCGGTCACTGAAGCTTTCTTT. Translated, it gives CASSQGGPVTEAFF.

For this clone: The same CDR3 can be traced to other DNA sequences in this sample. The V call is TRBV5-1, the J call TRBJ1-2; no firm D call. The germline V gene has CDR1 SGHRS and CDR2 YFSETQ. CDR3 length: 12 residues. Between the trimmed V and J ends, which lost 5 bases and 4 bases, there was a span of 9 bases. CDR3 sequence reads: CASREDSYGYTF. CDR3 DNA: TGCGCCAGCAGGGAGGACTCCTATGGCTACACCTTC.

V gene TRBV15 combines with J gene TRBJ2-7; D is perhaps TRBD2 (6 bases). Germline values: CDR1 LNHNV, CDR2 YYDKDF (reference sequence). V was trimmed by 0 bases and J by 6 bases, leaving 12 bases between them. This CDR3 has 14 amino acids. DNA of the CDR3: TGTGCCACCAGCAGAGATCGGAGGGTGGGCGAGCAGTACTTC. It encodes CATSRDRRVGEQYF. Using reference TRBV15 and TRBJ2-7 for the parts outside the CDR3, the full variable domain is DAMVIQNPRYQVTQFGKPVTLSCSQTLNHNVMYWYQQKSSQAPKLLFHYYDKDFNNEADTPDNFQSRRPNTSFCFLDIRSPGLGDTAMYLCATSRDRRVGEQYFGPGTRLTVT.

The rearrangement joins TRBV5-4 to TRBJ2-7; D might be TRBD1 (6 bases). Germline-derived CDR1 and CDR2 are SGHNT and YYREEE (reference sequence). The V and J ends lost 0 bases and 10 bases respectively, with 17 bases between them. The CDR3 totals 14 residues. DNA of the CDR3: TGTGCCAGCAGCTTGGGGGGGCTGGGGCATCTACAGTACTTC. The encoded protein is CASSLGGLGHLQYF.

This chain joins TRBV5-1 and TRBJ1-1, with 8 bases that match TRBD1. V lost 4 bases and J lost 8; bases outside the gene matches: 7. Germline CDR1 reads SGHRS; CDR2 reads YFSETQ. CDR3 length equals 13 residues. The CDR3: CASSPLRDREAFF. In DNA, the CDR3 is TGCGCCAGCAGCCCTCTCCGGGACAGGGAAGCTTTCTTT. Variable domain in full (rest from reference TRBV5-1 and TRBJ1-1): KAGVTQTPRYLIKTRGQQVTLSCSPISGHRSVSWYQQTPGQGLQFLFEYFSETQRNKGNFPGRFSGRQFSNSRSEMNVSTLELGDSALYLCASSPLRDREAFFGQGTRLTVV.

V is TRBV5-6 and J is TRBJ1-2; D unresolved. Per the germline V gene, CDR1 is SGHDT and CDR2 is YYEEEE. Trimming pared 1 base from V and 3 bases from J, leaving 4 bases between. This CDR3 spans 12 amino acids. CDR3 residues: CASSLTDYGYTF. In DNA, the CDR3 is TGTGCCAGCAGCTTGACGGACTATGGCTACACCTTC. Looking up the rest from reference TRBV5-6 and TRBJ1-2 gives the full variable domain: DAGVTQSPTHLIKTRGQQVTLRCSPKSGHDTVSWYQQALGQGPQFIFQYYEEEERQRGNFPDRFSGHQFPNYSSELNVNALLLGDSALYLCASSLTDYGYTFGSGTRLTVV.

This clone was detected once. V is TRBV7-9 and J is TRBJ2-3; D not resolved. The CDR3 totals 12 residues. Germline V gene lookup returns CDR1 SEHNR and CDR2 FQNEAQ (reference sequence). Between the trimmed V and J ends, which lost 3 bases and 3 bases, there was a span of 4 bases. The CDR3 sequence is CASSLATDTQYF. The CDR3 coding sequence is TGTGCCAGCAGCTTGGCAACAGATACGCAGTATTTT.

A few counts support this clone. The chain is built from TRBV7-9 and TRBJ1-2; D perhaps matches TRBD1 (6 bases). V lost 2 bases to trimming and J lost 5 bases, with 9 bases between them. There are 13 residues in the CDR3. CDR1 is SEHNR, CDR2 FQNEAQ, per germline (reference sequence). The CDR3 coding sequence is TGTGCCAGCAGCTTACAGGGGAAGTATGGCTACACCTTC. Its protein product is CASSLQGKYGYTF.